This TCR beta chain was sequenced during a study of cytomegalovirus exposure and HLA in healthy donors (dated by TCRdb to 2015 to 2018). Concerning the study at large: According to an earlier analysis of around 600 of the donors, some 180 million T cells yielded 120 million or so unique TCR beta sequences and around 280 Gb of sequence data. To decide whether each TCR beta V gene segment behaved as functional or pseudogenic, an earlier analysis of 587 of the donors relied on high-throughput TCR beta sequencing. Besides the first cohort of under 700 subjects, a separate validation cohort made up of roughly 120 different subjects was used. The study combined high-throughput TCR immunosequencing, statistical association of individual TCRs with disease status, and machine learning to predict cytomegalovirus infection status. Because of strong linkage in the cohort, a handful of DR-DQ haplotypes were treated as single units for association and clustering. Genome-wide SNP genotypes for about 60% of the roughly 700 donors were used in a later genetic analysis, which treated that subset as a discovery cohort. Across some 400 genotyped donors of the cohort, an average of approximately 200,000 unique TCR beta nucleotide sequences per donor were sequenced, and roughly a sixth of those sequences were non-productive. An early release covering some 640 HLA-typed donors comprised roughly 300 gigabases of sequencing data and some 79 million unique TCR sequences. All discovery cohort repertoires had been generated using a single sequencing platform. To study patterns of TCR occurrence, a later analysis re-analyzed previously published TCR beta repertoires from 666 donors and added high-resolution HLA genotyping. Using immunosequencing, the study profiled T cell repertoires from 666 subjects and related those repertoires to cytomegalovirus serostatus. Rather than using new phenotypic data, the later analysis identified candidate immune exposures from TCR beta sequences and from how often those sequences occurred across donors. The study was designed to test whether signatures of past pathogen exposure could be identified by cataloging public T cell receptors. Class I and class II HLA loci were covered by the typing at four-digit resolution. The number of typed donors differed by locus: roughly 629-640 for A, B, C, DRB1 and DQB1; some 500 for DQA1; 606 for DPA1; and 450 to 480 for DPB1. Donor age, sex, ethnicity and CMV serostatus were compiled together with the repertoire data. Of the roughly 400 genotyped donors, approximately 82% fell in the genetic ancestry cluster associated with self-reported Caucasian donors.

A word on this clone: What antigen it recognizes has not been identified. Within one base of it there is no much larger clone, and no base qualities were kept.

The full study reports these points: According to a later analysis, TCR association rates differed among HLA loci, with DRB1 alleles showing the most associated TCRs and HLA-C alleles showing the fewest. A further reported finding was that TCR beta sequences accurately predicted the HLA-A and HLA-B alleles for most subjects in the first cohort. Only TCR beta chains were sequenced in this cohort, and the absence of alpha or paired-chain data limited detectable features. A cluster of highly shared sequence variants was judged likely to be a technical artifact of the sequencing pipeline. Most TCR sequences were observed very rarely across donors, whereas some public TCRs were present in many individuals. In a later analysis, 15,000 to 20,000 TCR beta sequences were associated with specific HLA alleles at a false discovery rate of 0.05. The earlier analysis of 587 of the donors excluded some 16 rarely observed V segments, including chromosome 9 orphons, because counts were too low. In a later genetic analysis, fewer N-insertions in productive TCRs were reported among donors in an Asian-associated ancestry cluster than the roughly 700-donor mean. In an earlier analysis of about 550 of the donors, most TCR beta V segments were observed in productive rearrangements about 90% or about 30% of the time, broadly matching IMGT annotations. Most CMV-associated TCR beta chains appeared to be HLA-restricted in a later analysis, and the HLA associations seemed to be driven largely by CMV exposure. In the study, about 150 TCR beta chains were listed as associated with cytomegalovirus. In a later analysis, HLA-associated TCR beta chains showed more clonal expansion and lower generation probabilities than non-associated chains that were equally common. Three of the identified cytomegalovirus-associated TCR beta chains were confirmed in vitro to be specific for cytomegalovirus antigens. Linkage disequilibrium might explain the correlated functional status among segregating V segments, but an unknown experimental factor could not be ruled out. In both the original and validation cohorts, the classifier was reported to diagnose cytomegalovirus status with high specificity and sensitivity. Immune exposure information for the cohort was limited to CMV serostatus. Some IMGT-functional V segments, including TRBV6-2 and TRBV6-3, could not be distinguished by the 87-base-pair reads and were therefore excluded. In a later genetic analysis, a missense DCLRE1C variant was associated with V-gene and J-gene trimming of TCR beta chains, and the association was replicated in an independent cohort. When HLA alleles, especially DR and DQ, strongly co-occurred, attributing TCR associations to individual alleles was difficult. Because some donors lacked HLA typing at each locus, the association tests relied only on the typed subset. According to the authors, the approach could potentially be generalized to other disease states and immunological phenotypes. Roughly uniform sequencing depth across donors was assumed in presence/absence analyses, although this assumption may not hold. According to a later analysis, parvovirus B19, influenza, CMV and Epstein-Barr virus appeared linked to several top co-occurrence clusters.

The cohort consisted of fewer than 700 healthy bone marrow donors. All cohort members were sampled while nominally healthy, although unrecorded immune exposures were likely present. The donor tested CMV seronegative and was one of the 352 seronegative cohort members. A peripheral blood sample was collected from each donor, and TCR beta sequencing was performed on peripheral blood mononuclear cells. Genomic DNA extraction from the blood cell samples was performed with the Qiagen DNeasy Blood Extraction Kit. V is trimmed back by 4 bases and J by 5 bases, and the junction contains 12 bases that no gene match accounts for. In the germline V gene, CDR1 corresponds to SGHRS and CDR2 to YFSETQ. The CDR3 goes from the cysteine to the phenylalanine over 15 residues. This entry keeps only the CDR3 DNA: 45 bases, framed from base 1. The library was produced with the immunoSEQ multiplex PCR assay. For the multiplex PCR, a mixture combining 60 forward primers for TCR Vbeta segments and 13 reverse primers for TCR Jbeta segments was used. The CDR3 region of rearranged TCR beta genes was amplified from genomic DNA by a multiplex PCR assay. Amplified TCR beta libraries were sequenced as 87-base-pair reads on the Illumina HiSeq System. The original pipeline was this. Across the 600 to 700 repertoires, a later analysis counted some 81 million unique TCR beta chains, around 11 million of which were shared by at least two donors. Raw reads were error-corrected and collapsed into unique sequences with a nearest-neighbor algorithm that merged closely related sequences to remove PCR and sequencing errors. To assign V, D and J gene segments, CDR3 sequences were aligned to IMGT reference sequences. For a sequence to be retained, a match of at least six nucleotides was required to both a V gene segment and a J gene segment. A rearrangement counted as productive if the CDR3 had no stop codons and remained in frame with V and J, and every other rearrangement counted as non-productive. Following IMGT convention, CDR3 was defined as the stretch from the second conserved V-encoded cysteine up to the conserved J-encoded phenylalanine. The earlier analysis of approximately 500 of the donors excluded sequences that lacked an unambiguous match to a single V gene segment. In an earlier analysis of 587 of the donors, V segments were called functional above 56.7% productive rearrangements and were called segregating when the between-donor standard deviation exceeded 5%. A statistical classification framework was built to diagnose cytomegalovirus status from the catalog of TCR beta chain sequences. In a later analysis, V and J genes were assigned by comparing TCR nucleotide sequences against IMGT/GENE-DB human TR gene sequences. Using the TCRdist pipeline, a later analysis assigned CDR3 sequences along with most-parsimonious VDJ recombination scenarios. In a later analysis, every TCR beta chain was defined by the combination of its CDR3 amino acid sequence and its V-gene family, and reads without a unique V-gene family were dropped. A later analysis removed 592 highly shared, low-generation-probability nucleotide sequences to deal with suspected cross-contamination and a sequencing artifact. A later analysis calculated a clonal expansion index for each public chain from normalized within-repertoire ranks of inferred template counts. In a later analysis, generation probabilities were computed with a VDJ recombination model fitted to out-of-frame rearrangements, and the resulting probabilities were checked against IGoR. In a later analysis, hypergeometric tests were used to score TCR-TCR, TCR-HLA and TCR-CMV co-occurrence, with a repertoire-size bias correction applied to TCR pairs. In a later analysis, false discovery rates were estimated by permuting HLA or CMV assignments 20 times. In a later analysis, co-occurring TCRs were grouped with DBSCAN, and TCRdist sequence similarity was added when clustering was performed within HLA-allele-positive subsets. Co-occurrence clustering excluded repertoires with fewer than 30,000 or more than 120,000 public chains, plus five with anomalous nucleotide sharing. TCRdb stores this immuneACCESS table with in-frame sequences only. Part of the clones is absent; in the studies checked, under half of the shortfall reflects unresolved V genes, and no reason is known for the rest. Clone size and the V and J calls come from that table; the DNA yielded D and trimming. For this sample there are roughly 230,000 clones; about nine tenths appear just once. 1.5% to 2% of the sample comes from the top ten.

This receptor was taken from a girl aged 2-9 years in good health and CMV-seronegative. The chain links TRBV5-1 with TRBJ2-7; 7 central nucleotides agree with TRBD2. Sequenced sample: PBMCs. At the DNA level, the sequence is TGCGCCAGCAGCCCGGGTGGCGGGAGACCTGACGAGCAGTACTTC. It specifies CASSPGGGRPDEQYF.